This T cell receptor (beta chain) was identified in a study of radiation and T cells in renal cell carcinoma. On the study more broadly: Nephrectomy followed 15 Gy stereotactic body radiation by 4 weeks.

Here immunoSEQ multiplex PCR was the method, and the copy in TCRdb shows in-frame clones only, minus some. The table has some 150,000 clones, about 88% seen once. Whole-study findings and limits: In blood, top tumor clones expanded by 2 weeks, shrinking by 4.

Described time point: baseline pretreatment blood. Documented treatment: 15 Gy SBRT to primary tumor, nephrectomy 4 weeks later. This renal cell carcinoma was of the clear cell type. Germline V gene lookup returns CDR1 SGHTA and CDR2 FQGNSA. The V end was cut by 5 bases, the J end by 0 bases, with 14 bases between. The CDR3 contains 16 residues. On this clone itself: As yet, its antigen is unknown.

The chain recombines TRBV7-2 with TRBJ1-3; D is unclear. The receptor's source is a woman between 50 and 59 years old with renal cell carcinoma. Sequenced here: blood, sampled from a patient whose treatment included radiotherapy and nephrectomy. The CDR3 DNA reads as TGTGCCAGCAGCCCACCTGGGCAGGCCTCTGGAAACACCATATATTTT. Translating gives CASSPPGQASGNTIYF.